Listed below are T cell receptor beta chains from one sample, sequenced in a study of Ad26.COV2.S vaccination and SARS-CoV-2 variants. Produced via immunoSEQ multiplex PCR; TCRdb's table is partial and in-frame only. The sample contains 380,000 or so clones, less than 90% of which appear only once. Sequenced here: peripheral blood, sampled in a trial of Ad26.COV2.S vaccine versus placebo. All receptors derive from a person between 18 and 59 years old who received the Ad26.COV2.S COVID-19 vaccine or a placebo. CDR3s include the opening cysteine and the closing phenylalanine or tryptophan. Each record gives: clone size, D gene, J gene, V gene, CDR3 DNA, CDR3 protein. A D gene is named only where the DNA matches it firmly. Size tells how often a clone was seen (once, few, many) or the class of an expanded clone, and some rows leave it out.

abundance: NA
d_gene: TRBD1
j_gene: TRBJ1-1
v_gene: TRBV19
CDR3nt: TGTGCCACTCAACCCCGGGACAGAATTCATCTTCGCACTGAAGCTTTCTTT
CDR3aa: CATQPRDRIHLRTEAFF

abundance: NA
d_gene: TRBD1
j_gene: TRBJ2-7
v_gene: TRBV12-3/TRBV12-4
CDR3nt: TGTGCCAGCAGTACCGGGACAGCAGAAAAGCAGTACTTC
CDR3aa: CASSTGTAEKQYF

abundance: few
d_gene: NA
j_gene: TRBJ1-5
v_gene: TRBV7-3
CDR3nt: TGTGCCAGCAGCTTATACGGGGAGGCAGGTCAGCCCCAGCATTTT
CDR3aa: CASSLYGEAGQPQHF

abundance: NA
d_gene: NA
j_gene: TRBJ1-1
v_gene: TRBV19
CDR3nt: TGTGCCAGTATCGACCGCCCGGACACTGAAGCTTTCTTT
CDR3aa: CASIDRPDTEAFF

abundance: NA
d_gene: NA
j_gene: TRBJ2-3
v_gene: TRBV9
CDR3nt: TGTGCCAGCAGCTTTCGGGGCACAGATACGCAGTATTTT
CDR3aa: CASSFRGTDTQYF

abundance: NA
d_gene: NA
j_gene: TRBJ2-3
v_gene: TRBV5-4
CDR3nt: TGTGCCAGCAGCTCGCGACAGGGCACAGATACGCAGTATTTT
CDR3aa: CASSSRQGTDTQYF

abundance: NA
d_gene: TRBD1
j_gene: TRBJ1-1
v_gene: TRBV28
CDR3nt: TGTGCCAGCAGTTTACAGGGGGCGCGGACTGAAGCTTTCTTT
CDR3aa: CASSLQGARTEAFF

abundance: NA
d_gene: NA
j_gene: TRBJ2-1
v_gene: TRBV9
CDR3nt: TGTGCCAGCAGCGGGCAGGTGAGCTCCTACAATGAGCAGTTCTTC
CDR3aa: CASSGQVSSYNEQFF

abundance: NA
d_gene: NA
j_gene: TRBJ1-5
v_gene: TRBV6-5
CDR3nt: TGTGCCAGCAGGGAGGGACTCGGTCATCAGCCCCAGCATTTT
CDR3aa: CASREGLGHQPQHF

abundance: NA
d_gene: TRBD2
j_gene: TRBJ2-7
v_gene: TRBV27
CDR3nt: TGTGCCAGCAGTAGGCCGGGACTAGCGGGTTACGAGCAGTACTTC
CDR3aa: CASSRPGLAGYEQYF

abundance: once
d_gene: TRBD2
j_gene: TRBJ2-3
v_gene: TRBV3-1/TRBV3-2
CDR3nt: TGTGCCAGCAGCCAAGATGGTATTCTAGCGGGGGCGTATTTT
CDR3aa: CASSQDGILAGAYF

abundance: NA
d_gene: TRBD1
j_gene: TRBJ2-5
v_gene: TRBV5-4
CDR3nt: TGTGCCAGCAGCTTGCCGGACAGGCGAGAGACCCAGTACTTC
CDR3aa: CASSLPDRRETQYF

abundance: NA
d_gene: NA
j_gene: TRBJ2-5
v_gene: TRBV5-6
CDR3nt: TGTGCCAGCAGCTTGGCTTCGGGGTCAGAGACCCAGTACTTC
CDR3aa: CASSLASGSETQYF

abundance: NA
d_gene: NA
j_gene: TRBJ1-6
v_gene: TRBV2
CDR3nt: TGTGCCAGCAGTGGGGGCGGACAGCTCCTTGGCCCCCACTTT
CDR3aa: CASSGGGQLLGPHF

abundance: NA
d_gene: TRBD2
j_gene: TRBJ2-1
v_gene: TRBV24-1
CDR3nt: TGTGCCACCCCGACTAGCGATACTGAATTCGACAATGAGCAGTTCTTC
CDR3aa: CATPTSDTEFDNEQFF

abundance: NA
d_gene: TRBD1
j_gene: TRBJ1-1
v_gene: TRBV7-2
CDR3nt: TGTGCCAGCAGCTTAGGGCCGGGACAGGGATTACGGAACACTGAAGCTTTCTTT
CDR3aa: CASSLGPGQGLRNTEAFF

abundance: NA
d_gene: TRBD1
j_gene: TRBJ1-1
v_gene: TRBV5-8
CDR3nt: TGTGCCAGCATCCCGGGACAGGGACGTTTAAGGTCGGCTTTCTTT
CDR3aa: CASIPGQGRLRSAFF

abundance: NA
d_gene: TRBD1
j_gene: TRBJ1-6
v_gene: TRBV10-3
CDR3nt: TGTGCCATCAGTGGATCGACAGGGGGTAATTCACCCCTCCACTTT
CDR3aa: CAISGSTGGNSPLHF

abundance: NA
d_gene: NA
j_gene: TRBJ2-7
v_gene: TRBV27
CDR3nt: TGTGCCAGCAGTTTGGGGAGGAGCTCCTACGAGCAGTACTTC
CDR3aa: CASSLGRSSYEQYF

abundance: NA
d_gene: NA
j_gene: TRBJ2-7
v_gene: TRBV30
CDR3nt: TGTGCCTGGAGTCAGAACCGGATCTACGAGCAGTACTTC
CDR3aa: CAWSQNRIYEQYF

abundance: NA
d_gene: NA
j_gene: TRBJ2-3
v_gene: TRBV4-1
CDR3nt: TGCGCCAGCAGCCACTTGGGCATCAGATCCGTGACAGATACGCAGTATTTT
CDR3aa: CASSHLGIRSVTDTQYF

abundance: NA
d_gene: TRBD1
j_gene: TRBJ1-1
v_gene: TRBV6-5
CDR3nt: TGTGCCAGCAGTTGGGACAGGACTCTAGCTTTCTTT
CDR3aa: CASSWDRTLAFF

abundance: NA
d_gene: NA
j_gene: TRBJ2-6
v_gene: TRBV6-6
CDR3nt: TGTGCCAGCAGTTACTCGGCTACTGGGGCCAACGTCCTGACTTTC
CDR3aa: CASSYSATGANVLTF

abundance: NA
d_gene: NA
j_gene: TRBJ1-2
v_gene: TRBV12-3/TRBV12-4
CDR3nt: TGTAGTTCGGGGGGGGACGACCTTCGCTACACCTTC
CDR3aa: CSSGGDDLRYTF

abundance: NA
d_gene: TRBD1
j_gene: TRBJ2-7
v_gene: TRBV7-6
CDR3nt: TGTGCCAGCAGCCCCGCCGGGACAGGGATCTACGAGCAGTACTTC
CDR3aa: CASSPAGTGIYEQYF

abundance: NA
d_gene: NA
j_gene: TRBJ1-5
v_gene: TRBV6-2/TRBV6-3
CDR3nt: TGTGCCAGCAGTTTTAACGTACAAACCAATCAGCCCCAGCATTTT
CDR3aa: CASSFNVQTNQPQHF

abundance: NA
d_gene: TRBD2
j_gene: TRBJ2-5
v_gene: TRBV14
CDR3nt: TGTGCCAGCAGCCCACCGGGACTAGCGGGAGTAGAGACCCAGTACTTC
CDR3aa: CASSPPGLAGVETQYF

abundance: NA
d_gene: TRBD1
j_gene: TRBJ1-1
v_gene: TRBV3-1/TRBV3-2
CDR3nt: TGTGCCAGCAGCCAAGAAAGGACAGGGGGGAAGAACACTGAAGCTTTCTTT
CDR3aa: CASSQERTGGKNTEAFF

abundance: NA
d_gene: TRBD2
j_gene: TRBJ2-1
v_gene: TRBV7-2
CDR3nt: TGTGCCAGCAGCAAGGGACTAGCGGGGGCAGGTGAGCAGTTCTTC
CDR3aa: CASSKGLAGAGEQFF

abundance: NA
d_gene: NA
j_gene: TRBJ2-3
v_gene: TRBV5-4
CDR3nt: TGTGCCAGCAGCGGGGGGGATACGCAGTATTTT
CDR3aa: CASSGGDTQYF

abundance: once
d_gene: NA
j_gene: TRBJ2-3
v_gene: TRBV6-4
CDR3nt: TGTGCCAGCAGTGACGTTACAGTAAGTGTAACGCAGTATTTT
CDR3aa: CASSDVTVSVTQYF

abundance: few
d_gene: TRBD1
j_gene: TRBJ1-6
v_gene: TRBV7-2
CDR3nt: TGTGCCAGCACCCAGGGGACACAGGGGAGGTCACCCCTCCACTTT
CDR3aa: CASTQGTQGRSPLHF

abundance: once
d_gene: TRBD2
j_gene: TRBJ2-3
v_gene: TRBV5-1
CDR3nt: TGCGCCAGCAGCTTGTGGCTAGCGGGAGGGCCAGATACGCAGTATTTT
CDR3aa: CASSLWLAGGPDTQYF